This T cell receptor (beta chain) comes out of a study of blood T cell repertoires in COVID-19. CDR3 length equals 20 residues. Germline-derived CDR1 and CDR2 are KGHSH and LQKENI. With 2 bases removed from V and 8 bases from J, the gap between germline ends came to 30 bases. Clones were read by immunoSEQ multiplex PCR, and TCRdb kept only the in-frame ones, dropping some. The sample lists roughly 97,000 clones; about 80% were seen once. What was sequenced was peripheral blood. The gene calls are TRBV18 and TRBJ1-4; D might be TRBD1 (5 bases). The TCR comes from a man between 70 and 80 years old with acute or convalescent COVID-19. CDR3 region: CASSPNTVGRATGDREKLFF. The CDR3, as DNA: TGTGCCAGCTCACCAAACACGGTTGGGAGAGCGACGGGGGATAGGGAAAAACTGTTTTTT.